The entry that follows covers one T cell receptor beta chain sequence. Its antigen remains unidentified. This record comes from a study of cytomegalovirus exposure and HLA in healthy donors. Study in general: A preliminary data release comprised 70 million to 95 million unique TCRs obtained from HLA-typed donors. General observations from the study: Clonal expansion, a later analysis showed, was greater in HLA-associated TCR beta chains than in equally common others.

A multiplex PCR was run with 60 Vbeta primers and 13 Jbeta primers. The data were produced by immunoSEQ multiplex PCR, yet TCRdb's version contains in-frame clones alone and is incomplete. Here the sample spans 200,000 to 250,000 clones, 85% to 90% being singletons. There are 17 residues in the CDR3. V lost 6 bases and J lost 4; bases outside the gene matches: 14. In germline, CDR1 is SGHAT, CDR2 FQNNGV. Source material: PBMCs. The rearrangement links TRBV11-2 to TRBJ1-1, with 10 bases aligning to TRBD1. The TCR was taken from a woman aged 18-29 years in good health and CMV-seronegative. The CDR3 region is CASRNHWDRGNRTEAFF. The DNA of the CDR3 is TGTGCCAGCAGAAATCACTGGGACAGGGGTAATCGCACTGAAGCTTTCTTT.